This T cell receptor (beta chain) was obtained from a study of blood T cell repertoires in COVID-19. For the study at large: Samples came from the United States, Italy and Spain, spanning acute and convalescent COVID-19.

Per the original methods: Nucleated cell number was recorded as an estimate derived from reference gene primer amplification. Sequenced by immunoSEQ multiplex PCR; TCRdb stores in-frame clones only, minus some. That table is the source of V, J and clone size, and D and trimming were worked out from the DNA. The sample includes about 420,000 clones, about 87% of them seen just once. Seattle enrolled patients during active infection and tracked them longitudinally. The specimen was peripheral blood. This TCR was sampled from a man younger than 35 with COVID-19, enrolled during active disease.

The CDR3 region is CASSGQGTDTQYF. DNA for the CDR3: TGCGCCAGCAGTGGACAGGGCACAGATACGCAGTATTTT. The rearrangement links TRBV4-1 to TRBJ2-3, with 7 bases fitting TRBD1. The V and J ends lost 6 bases and 1 base, in that order; junction bases with no gene match: 1. The CDR3 covers 13 residues. In germline, CDR1 is MGHRA, CDR2 YSYEKL.